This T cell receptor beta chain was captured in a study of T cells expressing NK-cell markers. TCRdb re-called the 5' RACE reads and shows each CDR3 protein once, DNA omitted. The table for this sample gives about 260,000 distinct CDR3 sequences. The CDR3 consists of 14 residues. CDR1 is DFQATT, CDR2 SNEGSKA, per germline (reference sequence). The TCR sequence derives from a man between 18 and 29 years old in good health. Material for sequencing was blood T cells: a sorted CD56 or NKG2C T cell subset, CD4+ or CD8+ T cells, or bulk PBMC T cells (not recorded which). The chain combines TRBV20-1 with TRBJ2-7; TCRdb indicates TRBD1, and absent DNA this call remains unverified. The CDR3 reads CSARTGSGAYEQYF.